The source of this T cell receptor (beta chain) is a study of T-cell reconstitution after alpha-beta-depleted transplantation in children (dated by TCRdb to about 2016). About the investigation overall: Using TCR repertoire profiling, the study quantitatively followed how T-cell immune reconstitution unfolded in children after TCRalphabeta/CD19-depleted allogeneic hematopoietic cell transplantation. Findings and caveats that apply to the study as a whole: The apparently early recovery of alphabetaT-cell counts about two months after transplant reportedly depended on only several hundred rapidly expanded clones that came from non-depleted graft cells. The frequencies of hyperexpanded clones fell over the following months, and after one year, T-cell counts and TCRbeta diversity were mostly attributed to newly produced T cells. In some patients, the high TCRbeta diversity seen at day 60 was put down to recipient T cells and intrathymic progenitors that had survived conditioning.

Receptor amplification or capture employed PCR. These reads were obtained on an Illumina HiSeq 2500. To normalize quantification of the TCRbeta repertoire, the TCR libraries were built with molecular barcoding that relied on unique molecular identifiers. TCRdb trimmed the raw reads at Q25, called clones with MiXCR and kept productive beta chains. Rows are combined by CDR3 protein, so each entry shows the most common genes and DNA. In this sample the table shows a few hundred thousand distinct CDR3 sequences, roughly 16% of which occur a single time. The ten largest clones add up to around 30% of the sample. The treatment or condition tag for this specimen amounts to: allogeneic hematopoietic cell transplantation with graft depleted of TCRalphabeta T cells and CD19 B cells. TCRalphabeta/CD19-depleted allogeneic hematopoietic cell grafts were given to the transplant recipients, all of whom were children.

V is trimmed back by 1 base and J by 5 bases, and the junction contains 8 bases that no gene match accounts for. The CDR3 covers 17 residues, taking in both the cysteine and the phenylalanine. This entry keeps only the CDR3 DNA: 51 bases, framed from base 1. Per the germline V gene, KGHSH is the CDR1 and LQKENI is the CDR2. This clonotype was seen a handful of times. Its antigen is currently not known. Qualities for individual bases were not recorded, and no much larger clone is one base off. The receptor was isolated from a boy younger than two who had a stem cell transplant for Wiskott-Aldrich syndrome, so the T cells may come from the graft donor. Material: PBMCs, mostly from graft donor cells, obtained 360 days after TCRalphabeta/CD19-depleted stem cell transplant. The chain uses TRBV18 and TRBJ2-1, and TRBD2 aligns with 10 junction nucleotides. The CDR3 sequence is CASSPLSGGAFNNEQFF. Read as DNA, the sequence is TGTGCCAGCTCACCACTGAGCGGGGGGGCCTTTAACAATGAGCAGTTCTTC.